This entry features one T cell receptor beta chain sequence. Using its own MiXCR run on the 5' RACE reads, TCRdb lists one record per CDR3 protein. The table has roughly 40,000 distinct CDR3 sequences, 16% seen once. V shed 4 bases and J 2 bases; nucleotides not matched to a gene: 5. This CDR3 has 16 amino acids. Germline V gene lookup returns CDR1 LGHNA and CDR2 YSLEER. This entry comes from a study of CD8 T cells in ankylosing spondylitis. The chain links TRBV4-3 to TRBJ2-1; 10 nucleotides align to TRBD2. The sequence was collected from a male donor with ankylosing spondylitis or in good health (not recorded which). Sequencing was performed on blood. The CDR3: CASSPIAGGPYNEQFF. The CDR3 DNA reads TGCGCCAGCAGCCCCATAGCGGGGGGTCCCTACAATGAGCAGTTCTTC.